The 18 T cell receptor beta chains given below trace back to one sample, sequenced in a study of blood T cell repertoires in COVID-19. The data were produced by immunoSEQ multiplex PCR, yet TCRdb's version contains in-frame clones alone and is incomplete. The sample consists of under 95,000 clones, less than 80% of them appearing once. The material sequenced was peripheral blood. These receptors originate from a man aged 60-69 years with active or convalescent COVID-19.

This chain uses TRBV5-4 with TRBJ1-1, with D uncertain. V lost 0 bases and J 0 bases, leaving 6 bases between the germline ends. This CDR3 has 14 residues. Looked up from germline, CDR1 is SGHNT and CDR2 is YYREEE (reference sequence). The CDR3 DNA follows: TGTGCCAGCAGCTTGGGGCTGATGAACACTGAAGCTTTCTTT. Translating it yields CASSLGLMNTEAFF. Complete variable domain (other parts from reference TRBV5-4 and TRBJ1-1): ETGVTQSPTHLIKTRGQQVTLRCSSQSGHNTVSWYQQALGQGPQFIFQYYREEENGRGNFPPRFSGLQFPNYSSELNVNALELDDSALYLCASSLGLMNTEAFFGQGTRLTVV.

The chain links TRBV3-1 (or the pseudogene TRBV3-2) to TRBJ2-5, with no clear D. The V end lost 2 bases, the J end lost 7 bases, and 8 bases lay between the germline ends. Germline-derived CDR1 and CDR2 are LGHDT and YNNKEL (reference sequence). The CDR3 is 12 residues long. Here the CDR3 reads CASSQYSRTQYF. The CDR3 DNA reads TGTGCCAGCAGCCAATACTCTCGGACCCAGTACTTC.

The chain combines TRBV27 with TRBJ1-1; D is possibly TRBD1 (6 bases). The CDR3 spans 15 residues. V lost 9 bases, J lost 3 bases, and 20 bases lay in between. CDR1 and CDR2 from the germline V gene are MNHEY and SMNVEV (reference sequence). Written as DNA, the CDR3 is TGTGCCAGTCTTCAATCAGGGGTCCTCCACACTGAAGCTTTCTTT. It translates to CASLQSGVLHTEAFF.

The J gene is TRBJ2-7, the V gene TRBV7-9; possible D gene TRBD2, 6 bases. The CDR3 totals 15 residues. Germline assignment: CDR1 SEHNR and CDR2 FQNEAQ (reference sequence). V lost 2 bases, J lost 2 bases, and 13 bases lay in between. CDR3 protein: CASSLTRGGAYEQYF. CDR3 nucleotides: TGTGCCAGCAGCTTAACTAGAGGAGGGGCCTACGAGCAGTACTTC.

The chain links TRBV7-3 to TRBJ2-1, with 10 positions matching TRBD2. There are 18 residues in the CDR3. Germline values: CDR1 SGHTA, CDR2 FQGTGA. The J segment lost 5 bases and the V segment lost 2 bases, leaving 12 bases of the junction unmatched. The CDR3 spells CASSLFSSVSGGDNEQFF. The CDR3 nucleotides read TGTGCCAGCAGCTTATTTTCCTCGGTGAGCGGGGGGGACAATGAGCAGTTCTTC.

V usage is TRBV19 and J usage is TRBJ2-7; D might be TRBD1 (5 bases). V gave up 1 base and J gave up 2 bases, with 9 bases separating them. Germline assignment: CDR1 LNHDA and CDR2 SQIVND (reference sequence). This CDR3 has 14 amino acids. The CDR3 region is CASSIGWGPYEQYF. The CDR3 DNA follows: TGTGCCAGTAGTATAGGCTGGGGCCCCTACGAGCAGTACTTC.

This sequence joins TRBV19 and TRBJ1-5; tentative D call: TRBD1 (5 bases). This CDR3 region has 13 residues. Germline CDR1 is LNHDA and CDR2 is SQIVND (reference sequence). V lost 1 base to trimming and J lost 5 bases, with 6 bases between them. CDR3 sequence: CASSIVGDQPQHF. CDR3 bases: TGTGCCAGTAGTATAGTAGGGGATCAGCCCCAGCATTTT.

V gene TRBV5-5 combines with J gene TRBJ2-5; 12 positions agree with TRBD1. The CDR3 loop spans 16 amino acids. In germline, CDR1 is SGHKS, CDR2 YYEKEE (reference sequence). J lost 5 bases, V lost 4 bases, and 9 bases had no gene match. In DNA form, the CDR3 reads TGTGCCAGCAGCGGGGGGACAGGGGGCTTGCTTGAGACCCAGTACTTC. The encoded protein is CASSGGTGGLLETQYF.

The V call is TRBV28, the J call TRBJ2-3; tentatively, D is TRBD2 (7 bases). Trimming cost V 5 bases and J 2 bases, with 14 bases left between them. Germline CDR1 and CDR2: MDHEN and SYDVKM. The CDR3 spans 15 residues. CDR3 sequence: CASSDPGGPTDTQYF. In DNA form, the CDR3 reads TGTGCCAGCAGTGATCCGGGGGGCCCCACAGATACGCAGTATTTT.

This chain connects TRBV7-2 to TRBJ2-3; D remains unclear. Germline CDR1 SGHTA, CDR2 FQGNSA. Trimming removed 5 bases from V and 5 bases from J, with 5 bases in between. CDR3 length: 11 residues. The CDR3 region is CASSPQDTQYF. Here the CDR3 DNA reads TGTGCCAGCAGCCCACAAGATACGCAGTATTTT.

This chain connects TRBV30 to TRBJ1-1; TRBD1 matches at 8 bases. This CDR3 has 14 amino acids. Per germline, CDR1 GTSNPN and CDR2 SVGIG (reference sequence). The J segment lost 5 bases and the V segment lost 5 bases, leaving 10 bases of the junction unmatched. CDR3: CAWDRGAWSTEAFF. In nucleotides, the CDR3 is TGTGCCTGGGACAGGGGAGCCTGGAGTACTGAAGCTTTCTTT.

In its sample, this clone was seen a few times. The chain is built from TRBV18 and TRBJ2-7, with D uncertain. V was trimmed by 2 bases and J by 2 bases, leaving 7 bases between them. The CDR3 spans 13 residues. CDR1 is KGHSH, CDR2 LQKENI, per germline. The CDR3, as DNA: TGTGCCAGCTCACCAGATTCGGCCTACGAGCAGTACTTC. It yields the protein CASSPDSAYEQYF.

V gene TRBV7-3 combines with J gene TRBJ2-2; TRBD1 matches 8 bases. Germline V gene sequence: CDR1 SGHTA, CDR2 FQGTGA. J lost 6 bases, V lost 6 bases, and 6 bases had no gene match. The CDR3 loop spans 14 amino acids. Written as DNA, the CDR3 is TGTGCCAGCAGGAATACAGGGGGTGCCGGGGAGCTGTTTTTT. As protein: CASRNTGGAGELFF.

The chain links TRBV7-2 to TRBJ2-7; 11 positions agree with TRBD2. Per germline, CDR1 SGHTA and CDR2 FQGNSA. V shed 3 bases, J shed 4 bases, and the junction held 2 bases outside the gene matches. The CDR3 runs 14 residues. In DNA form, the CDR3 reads TGTGCCAGCAGCTTCCGGACTAGCGGGTACGAGCAGTACTTC. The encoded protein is CASSFRTSGYEQYF.

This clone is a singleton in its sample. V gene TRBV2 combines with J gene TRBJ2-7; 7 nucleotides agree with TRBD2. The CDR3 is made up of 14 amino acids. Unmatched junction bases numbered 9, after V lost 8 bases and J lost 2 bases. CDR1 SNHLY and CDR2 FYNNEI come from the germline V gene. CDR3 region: CASGGVRGTYEQYF. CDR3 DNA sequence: TGTGCCAGCGGGGGGGTACGGGGCACCTACGAGCAGTACTTC.

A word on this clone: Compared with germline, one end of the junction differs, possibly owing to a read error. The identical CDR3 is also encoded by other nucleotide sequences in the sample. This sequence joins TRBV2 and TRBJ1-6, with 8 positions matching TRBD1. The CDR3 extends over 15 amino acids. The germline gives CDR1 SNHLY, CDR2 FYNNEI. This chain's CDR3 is CAGGRDRSYNSPLHF. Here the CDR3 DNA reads TGCGCCGGGGGCCGGGACAGGTCCTATAATTCACCCCTCCACTTT.

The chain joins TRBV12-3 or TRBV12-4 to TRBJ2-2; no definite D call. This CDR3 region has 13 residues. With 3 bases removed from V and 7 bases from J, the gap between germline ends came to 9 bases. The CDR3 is CASSFGSVGELFF. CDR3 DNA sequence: TGTGCCAGCAGTTTTGGCAGCGTCGGGGAGCTGTTTTTT.

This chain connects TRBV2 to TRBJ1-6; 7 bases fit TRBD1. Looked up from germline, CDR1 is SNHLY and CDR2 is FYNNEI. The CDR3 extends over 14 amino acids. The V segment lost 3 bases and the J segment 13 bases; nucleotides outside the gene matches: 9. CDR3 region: CASSEGRGFTPLHF. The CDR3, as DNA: TGTGCCAGCAGTGAGGGCAGGGGGTTTACGCCCCTCCACTTT.